This TCR beta chain is from a study of blood T cell repertoires in COVID-19. On the study more broadly: The cDNA or gDNA used as material had been derived from T cells, B-cell-depleted T cells, or PBMCs.

V dropped 1 base and J dropped 2; count of bases not matched to a gene: 5. This CDR3 comprises 16 residues. Germline CDR1 SEHNR, CDR2 FQNEAQ (reference sequence). The assay was immunoSEQ multiplex PCR, and TCRdb's table has in-frame clones only and misses some. The table includes tens of thousands of clones, approximately 80% detected once. Sequenced input: peripheral blood. The chain employs TRBV7-9 and TRBJ1-2; 9 nucleotides align to TRBD1. This clonotype originated in a man aged 55 to 69 with acute or convalescent COVID-19. The CDR3 bases are TGTGCCAGCAGCTTAGAGACAGGGGGTACGAACTATGGCTACACCTTC. This encodes CASSLETGGTNYGYTF.